The entry below gives a single T cell receptor (beta chain) sequence along with its context. The entry originates in a study of blood T cell repertoires in COVID-19. This CDR3 contains 14 residues. V was clipped by 2 bases and J by 2 bases, with 8 bases between them. CDR1 and CDR2 from the germline V gene are SGHVS and FQNEAQ. This table comes from immunoSEQ multiplex PCR, and its TCRdb copy is limited to in-frame clones, with some not included. The profile covers just under 150,000 clones, with roughly nine tenths appearing a single time and around 1.6% taken by the ten largest. What was sequenced was peripheral blood. The sequence was collected from a human donor in a cohort sampled during active COVID-19. The chain carries TRBV7-8 and TRBJ2-3; no firm D call. CDR3 loop: CASSLSAYTDTQYF. CDR3 bases: TGTGCCAGCAGCTTAAGTGCCTACACAGATACGCAGTATTTT.